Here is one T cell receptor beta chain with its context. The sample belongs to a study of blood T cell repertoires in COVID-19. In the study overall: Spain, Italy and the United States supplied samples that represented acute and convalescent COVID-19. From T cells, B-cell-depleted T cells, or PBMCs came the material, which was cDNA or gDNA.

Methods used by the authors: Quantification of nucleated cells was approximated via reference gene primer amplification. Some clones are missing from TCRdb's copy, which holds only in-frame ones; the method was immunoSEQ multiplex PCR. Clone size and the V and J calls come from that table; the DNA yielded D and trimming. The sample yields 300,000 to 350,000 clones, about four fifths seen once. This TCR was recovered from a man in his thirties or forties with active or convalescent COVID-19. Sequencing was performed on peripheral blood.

The DNA of the CDR3 is TGTGCCACCAGCAGAGAACGGGGAGAGGCCGGGGAGCTGTTTTTT. Protein: CATSRERGEAGELFF. The chain carries TRBV15 and TRBJ2-2; D possibly corresponds to TRBD2 (5 bases). Deletions cut 0 bases from V and 6 bases from J, with 11 bases between. Germline V lookup: CDR1 LNHNV, CDR2 YYDKDF (reference sequence). The CDR3 runs 15 residues.